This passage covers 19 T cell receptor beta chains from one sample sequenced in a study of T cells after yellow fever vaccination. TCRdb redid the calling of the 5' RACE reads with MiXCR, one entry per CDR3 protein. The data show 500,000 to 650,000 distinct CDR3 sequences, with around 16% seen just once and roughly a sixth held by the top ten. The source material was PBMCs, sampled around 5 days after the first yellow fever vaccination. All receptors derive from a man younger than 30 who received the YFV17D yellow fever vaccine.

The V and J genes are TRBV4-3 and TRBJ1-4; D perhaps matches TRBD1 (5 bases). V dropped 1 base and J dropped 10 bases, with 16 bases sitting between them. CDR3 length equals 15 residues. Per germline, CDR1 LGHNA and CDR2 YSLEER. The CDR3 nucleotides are TGCGCCAGCAGCCAAGGCGAGTCGGGCAGGGCAAAACTGTTTTTT. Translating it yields CASSQGESGRAKLFF.

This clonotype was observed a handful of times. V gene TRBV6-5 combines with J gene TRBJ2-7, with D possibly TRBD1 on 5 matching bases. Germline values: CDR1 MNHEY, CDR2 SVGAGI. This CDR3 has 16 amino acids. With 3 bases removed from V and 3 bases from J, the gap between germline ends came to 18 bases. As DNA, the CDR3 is TGTGCCAGCAGTTATACCCCAGGGCGATCTTACTACGAGCAGTACTTC. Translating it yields CASSYTPGRSYYEQYF.

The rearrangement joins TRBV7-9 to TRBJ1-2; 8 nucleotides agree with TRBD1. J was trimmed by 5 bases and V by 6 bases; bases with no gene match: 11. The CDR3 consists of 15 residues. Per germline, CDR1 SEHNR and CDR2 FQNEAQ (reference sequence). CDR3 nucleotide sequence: TGTGCCAGCAGTTCGGCGACAGGGGACTTTTATGGCTACACCTTC. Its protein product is CASSSATGDFYGYTF.

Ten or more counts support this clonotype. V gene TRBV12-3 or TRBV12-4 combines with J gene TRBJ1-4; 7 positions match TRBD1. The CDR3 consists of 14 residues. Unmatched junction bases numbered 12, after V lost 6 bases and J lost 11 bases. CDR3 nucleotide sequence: TGTGCCAGCAGCCTGGGACAGTCTTTCGAGAAACTGTTTTTT. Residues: CASSLGQSFEKLFF.

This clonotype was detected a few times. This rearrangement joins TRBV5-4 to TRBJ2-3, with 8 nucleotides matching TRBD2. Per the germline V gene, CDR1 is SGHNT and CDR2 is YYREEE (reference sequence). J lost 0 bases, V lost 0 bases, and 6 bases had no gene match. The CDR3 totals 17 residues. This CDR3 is CASSLAGRGASTDTQYF. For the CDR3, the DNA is TGTGCCAGCAGCTTGGCCGGGCGGGGGGCCAGCACAGATACGCAGTATTTT.

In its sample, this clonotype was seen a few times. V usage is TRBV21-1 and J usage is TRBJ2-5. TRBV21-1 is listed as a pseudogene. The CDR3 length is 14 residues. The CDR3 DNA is TGTGCCAGCACGTCAACGACCGTAGGGGAGACCCAGTACTTC. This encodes CASTSTTVGETQYF.

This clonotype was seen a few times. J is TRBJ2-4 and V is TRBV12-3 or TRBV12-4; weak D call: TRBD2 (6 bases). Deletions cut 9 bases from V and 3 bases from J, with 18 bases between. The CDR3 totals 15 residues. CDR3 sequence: CASSPSRGVKNIQYF. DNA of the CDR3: TGTGCCAGTAGCCCTTCGCGGGGTGTCAAAAACATTCAGTACTTC.

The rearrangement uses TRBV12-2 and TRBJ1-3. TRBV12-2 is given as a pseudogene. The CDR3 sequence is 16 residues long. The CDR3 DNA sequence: TGTGCAAGTCGCTTTTCCACACCGCACCTTCGAAACACCATATATTTT. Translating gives CASRFSTPHLRNTIYF.

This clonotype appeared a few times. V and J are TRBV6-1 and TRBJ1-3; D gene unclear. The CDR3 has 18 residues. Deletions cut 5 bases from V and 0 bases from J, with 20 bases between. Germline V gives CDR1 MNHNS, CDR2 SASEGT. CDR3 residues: CASSPTLSYRVSGNTIYF. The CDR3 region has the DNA TGTGCCAGCAGTCCTACCCTCTCCTATCGGGTCTCTGGAAACACCATATATTTT.

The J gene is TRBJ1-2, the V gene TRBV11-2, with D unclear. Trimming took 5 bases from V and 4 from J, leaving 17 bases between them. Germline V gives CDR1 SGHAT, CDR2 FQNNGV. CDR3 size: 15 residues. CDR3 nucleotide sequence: TGTGCCAGCAGCCCAAACCGGTTTGTTGGCTATGGCTACACCTTC. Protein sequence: CASSPNRFVGYGYTF.

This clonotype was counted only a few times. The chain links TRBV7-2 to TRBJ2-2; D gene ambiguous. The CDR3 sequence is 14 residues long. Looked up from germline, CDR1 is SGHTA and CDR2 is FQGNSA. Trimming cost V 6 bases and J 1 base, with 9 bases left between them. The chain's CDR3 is CASSGPGNTGELFF. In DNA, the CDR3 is TGTGCCAGCAGTGGTCCGGGGAACACCGGGGAGCTGTTTTTT.

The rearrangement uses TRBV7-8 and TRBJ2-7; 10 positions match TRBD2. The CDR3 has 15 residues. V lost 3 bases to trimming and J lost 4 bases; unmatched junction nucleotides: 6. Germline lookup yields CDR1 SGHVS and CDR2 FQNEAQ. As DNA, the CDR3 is TGTGCCAGCAGCTTCGGGCTAGCGGGGGCTTACGAGCAGTACGTC. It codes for CASSFGLAGAYEQYV.

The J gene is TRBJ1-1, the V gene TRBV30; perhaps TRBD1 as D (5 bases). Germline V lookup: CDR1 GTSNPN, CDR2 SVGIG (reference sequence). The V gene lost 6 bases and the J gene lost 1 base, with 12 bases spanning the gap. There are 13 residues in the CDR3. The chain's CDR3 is CACRRGGNTEAFF. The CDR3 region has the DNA TGTGCCTGTCGGCGGGGCGGGAACACTGAAGCTTTCTTT.

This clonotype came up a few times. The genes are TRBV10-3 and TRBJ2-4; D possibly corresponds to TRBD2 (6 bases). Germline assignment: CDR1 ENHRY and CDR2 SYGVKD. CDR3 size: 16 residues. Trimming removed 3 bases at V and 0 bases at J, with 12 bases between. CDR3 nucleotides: TGTGCCATCAGTGAACGGGGGACCATAGCCAAAAACATTCAGTACTTC. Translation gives CAISERGTIAKNIQYF.

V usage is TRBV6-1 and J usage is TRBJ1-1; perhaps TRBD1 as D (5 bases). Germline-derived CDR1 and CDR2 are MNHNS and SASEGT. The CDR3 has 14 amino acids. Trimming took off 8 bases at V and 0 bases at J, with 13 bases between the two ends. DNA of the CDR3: TGTGCCAGCGGGACTCTCATAATGAACACTGAAGCTTTCTTT. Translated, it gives CASGTLIMNTEAFF.

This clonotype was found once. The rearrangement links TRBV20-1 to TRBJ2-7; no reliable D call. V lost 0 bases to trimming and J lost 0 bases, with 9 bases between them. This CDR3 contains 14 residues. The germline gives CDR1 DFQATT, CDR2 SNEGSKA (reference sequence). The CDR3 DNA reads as TGCAGTGCTAGAGATGGCCGTAGCTCCTACGAGCAGTACTTC. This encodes CSARDGRSSYEQYF.

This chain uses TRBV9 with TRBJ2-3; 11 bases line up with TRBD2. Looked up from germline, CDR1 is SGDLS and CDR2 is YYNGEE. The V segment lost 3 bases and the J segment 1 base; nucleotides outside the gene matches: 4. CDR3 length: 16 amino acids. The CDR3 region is CASSGTTSGGTDTQYF. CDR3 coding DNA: TGTGCCAGCAGCGGTACGACTAGCGGGGGCACAGATACGCAGTATTTT.

CDR3: CASSPSGASSYEQYV. For the CDR3, the DNA is TGTGCCAGCAGCCCATCAGGAGCCAGCTCCTACGAGCAGTACGTC. V and J are TRBV6-2 or TRBV6-3 and TRBJ2-7, with no clear D. The germline V gene encodes CDR1 MNHEY and CDR2 SVGEGT. V was clipped by 6 bases and J by 0 bases, with 15 bases between them. The CDR3 is made up of 15 amino acids.

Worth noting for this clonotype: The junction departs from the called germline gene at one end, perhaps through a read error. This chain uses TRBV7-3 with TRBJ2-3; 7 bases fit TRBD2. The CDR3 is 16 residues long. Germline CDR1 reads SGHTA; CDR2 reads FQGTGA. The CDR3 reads CAISLTAGESTDTQYF. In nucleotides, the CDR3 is TGTGCCATCAGCTTAACGGCGGGGGAGAGCACAGATACGCAGTATTTT.